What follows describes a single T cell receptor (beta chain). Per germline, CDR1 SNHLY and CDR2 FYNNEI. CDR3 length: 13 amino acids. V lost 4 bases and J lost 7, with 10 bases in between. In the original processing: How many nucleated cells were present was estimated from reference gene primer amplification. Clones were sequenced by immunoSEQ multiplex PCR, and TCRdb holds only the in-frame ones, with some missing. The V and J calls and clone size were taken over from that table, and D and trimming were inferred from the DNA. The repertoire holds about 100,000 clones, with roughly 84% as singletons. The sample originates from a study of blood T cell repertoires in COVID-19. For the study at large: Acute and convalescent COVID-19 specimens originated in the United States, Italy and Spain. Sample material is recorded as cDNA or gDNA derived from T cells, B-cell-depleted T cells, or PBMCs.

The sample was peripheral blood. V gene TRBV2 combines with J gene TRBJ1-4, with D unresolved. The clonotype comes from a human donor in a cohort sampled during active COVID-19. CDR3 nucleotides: TGTGCCAGCAGTGCGGGCGAGGGTGAAAAACTGTTTTTT. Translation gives CASSAGEGEKLFF.